This T cell receptor beta chain was profiled in a study of identical twins. The CDR3 totals 13 residues. V lost 6 bases, J lost 6 bases, and 13 bases lay in between. Germline V gene sequence: CDR1 ENHRY, CDR2 SYGVKD. TCRdb reprocessed the 5' RACE reads via MiXCR and lists one record per CDR3 protein. The sample has around 650,000 distinct CDR3 sequences; about 7.1% are singletons. This sample was also put to use in a study of yellow fever vaccine responses in identical twins.

The clonotype was recovered from a woman aged 18-29 years in good health. The sequenced material came from PBMCs. This chain connects TRBV10-3 to TRBJ2-3; no clear D gene. CDR3 nucleotide sequence: TGTGCCATCAGCAACAGTTTAGAGGATACGCAGTATTTT. This sequence encodes CAISNSLEDTQYF.